This TCR beta chain was found in a study of vaccination effects on CD4 cells after COVID-19. Overall study context: Antigen-specific CD4+ T cells expanded by the ViraFEST assay with viral peptide pools were then sequenced.

There are 14 residues in the CDR3. Trimming pared 6 bases from V and 4 bases from J, leaving 15 bases between. Germline assignment: CDR1 LNHDA and CDR2 SQIVND (reference sequence). CD4+ T cell isolation took place after about nine days of culture. In regard to this clone: Antigen: not known.

TCRdb's copy holds only in-frame clones and misses some; the assay was immunoSEQ multiplex PCR. Among about 47,000 clones listed, 76% were seen once. This TCR was recovered from a human donor who had a prior SARS-CoV-2 infection. Material: CD4+ T cells from PBMCs cultured without peptide, obtained before COVID-19 vaccination. The V and J genes are TRBV19 and TRBJ1-1; a weak D match, TRBD1 (5 bases). The CDR3 nucleotides are TGTGCCAGTAGACACCCCGCGAGGGGCACTGAAGCTTTCTTT. The encoded protein is CASRHPARGTEAFF.